These T cell receptor beta chains were read from a single sample in a study of tumor-infiltrating lymphocytes in primary liver carcinoma. Using its own MiXCR run on the multiplex PCR reads, TCRdb lists one record per CDR3 protein. The table lists approximately 330,000 distinct CDR3 sequences, less than 70% of them singletons. The sequenced sample was peripheral blood. These receptor sequences come from a man between 40 and 49 years old with primary liver carcinoma and hepatitis B virus infection. Each CDR3 is given without its conserved first and last residue. A D gene is named only where the DNA matches it firmly. Part of the rows lack a size; the others show once, few, many or a class for expanded clones.

>NA|TRBD2|TRBV29-1
SLTSSSYEQY
>NA|NA|TRBV11-2
AGSFPDDPSDEQY
>NA|NA|TRBV30
AWRKVDEKLF
>NA|TRBD2|TRBV7-8
ASSPYGLATDTQY
>many|NA|TRBV10-3
ATKDTIY
>NA|TRBD1|TRBV6-5
ASSRLLQGAAGELF
>many|NA|TRBV6-1
ASSGWSPLH
>NA|NA|TRBV19
ASCNPLSGYNEQF
>NA|TRBD1|TRBV12-3/TRBV12-4
ASSLGQGARETQY
>once|NA|TRBV29-1
SVITGRVGKQF
>NA|TRBD2|TRBV11-2
ASSLNPGGGKSDTQY
>many|NA|TRBV6-5
ASSYSVGRTEAF
>once|TRBD2|TRBV11-2
ASSAGLAGQQY
>many|TRBD2|TRBV29-1
SVTGTSLAYEQY
>few|TRBD2|TRBV11-2
ACIPGGGLAGASPTYNGQF
>many|TRBD2|TRBV12-3/TRBV12-4
ASVGGRMF
>NA|TRBD1|TRBV11-2
TSSAGQGDPEAF
>NA|NA|TRBV28
ASRPAGQILNEQF
>few|TRBD2|TRBV11-2
ASSAHLAGDHERF
>many|NA|TRBV6-6
ASSYLQGPYGYT
>many|TRBD1|TRBV6-5
ASSPRPGQGTEAF
>NA|NA|TRBV6-1
ANSETPGMNTGELL
>few|NA|TRBV2
ASSARLDDTDTQY